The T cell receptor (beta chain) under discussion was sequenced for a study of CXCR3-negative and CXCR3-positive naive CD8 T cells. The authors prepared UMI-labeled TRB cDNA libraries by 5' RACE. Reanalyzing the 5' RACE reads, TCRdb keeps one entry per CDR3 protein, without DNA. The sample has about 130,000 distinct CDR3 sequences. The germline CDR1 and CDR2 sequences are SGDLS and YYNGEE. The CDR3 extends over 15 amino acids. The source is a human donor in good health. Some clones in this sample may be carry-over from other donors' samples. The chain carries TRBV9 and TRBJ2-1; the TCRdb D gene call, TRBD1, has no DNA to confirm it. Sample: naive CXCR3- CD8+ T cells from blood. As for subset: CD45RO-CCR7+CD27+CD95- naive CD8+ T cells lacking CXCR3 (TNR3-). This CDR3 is CASSEGQGTYNEQFF. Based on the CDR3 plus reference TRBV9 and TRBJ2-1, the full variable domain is DSGVTQTPKHLITATGQRVTLRCSPRSGDLSVYWYQQSLDQGLQFLIQYYNGEERAKGNILERFSAQQFPDLHSELNLSSLELGDSALYFCASSEGQGTYNEQFFGPGTRLTVL.